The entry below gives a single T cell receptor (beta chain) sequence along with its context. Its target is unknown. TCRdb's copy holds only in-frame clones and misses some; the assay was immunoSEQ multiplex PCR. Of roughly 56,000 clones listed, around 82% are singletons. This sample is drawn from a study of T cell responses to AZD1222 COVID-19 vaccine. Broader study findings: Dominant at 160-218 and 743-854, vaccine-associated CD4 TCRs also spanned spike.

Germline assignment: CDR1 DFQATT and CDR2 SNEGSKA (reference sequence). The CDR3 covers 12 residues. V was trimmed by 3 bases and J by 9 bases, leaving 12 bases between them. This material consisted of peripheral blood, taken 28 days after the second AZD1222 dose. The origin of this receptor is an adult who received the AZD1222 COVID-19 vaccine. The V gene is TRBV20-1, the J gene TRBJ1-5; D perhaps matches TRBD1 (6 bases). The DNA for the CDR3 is TGCAGTGCTAGTCTTGGGGGCACGCCCCAGCATTTT. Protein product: CSASLGGTPQHF.